This T cell receptor (beta chain) comes out of a study of blood T cell repertoires in COVID-19. On the study more broadly: COVID-19 samples collected from the United States, Italy and Spain covered acute and convalescent phases.

Trimming removed 4 bases at V and 5 bases at J, with 11 bases between. Germline V gives CDR1 MNHEY, CDR2 SMNVEV (reference sequence). CDR3 length: 14 amino acids. Methods used by the authors: Estimates of nucleated cell counts were drawn from the amplification of reference gene primers. This table comes from immunoSEQ multiplex PCR, and its TCRdb copy is limited to in-frame clones, with some not included. V, J and clone size derive from that table, while D and trimming were established from the DNA sequence. The sample includes some 240,000 clones, 82% of them seen just once. This receptor was identified in a woman between 70 and 85 years old with COVID-19, enrolled during active disease. This chain joins TRBV27 and TRBJ1-4; possible D gene TRBD1, 5 bases. The specimen sequenced was peripheral blood. The DNA for the CDR3 is TGTGCCAGCAGTTCGCCCGGGGGGAATGAAAAACTGTTTTTT. Translated: CASSSPGGNEKLFF.